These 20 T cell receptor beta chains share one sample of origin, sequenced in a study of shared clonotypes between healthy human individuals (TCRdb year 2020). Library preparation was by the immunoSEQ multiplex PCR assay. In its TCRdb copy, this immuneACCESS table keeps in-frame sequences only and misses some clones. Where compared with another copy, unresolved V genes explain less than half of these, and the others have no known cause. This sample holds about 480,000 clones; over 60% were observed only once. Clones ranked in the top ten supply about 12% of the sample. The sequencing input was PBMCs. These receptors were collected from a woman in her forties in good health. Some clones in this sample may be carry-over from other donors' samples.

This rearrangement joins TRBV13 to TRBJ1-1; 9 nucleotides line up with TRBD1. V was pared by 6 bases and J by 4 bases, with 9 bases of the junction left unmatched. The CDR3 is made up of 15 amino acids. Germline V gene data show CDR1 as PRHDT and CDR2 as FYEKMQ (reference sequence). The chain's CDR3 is CASRLRGQGTTEAFF. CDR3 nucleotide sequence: TGTGCCAGCAGACTACGTGGACAGGGGACCACTGAAGCTTTCTTT.

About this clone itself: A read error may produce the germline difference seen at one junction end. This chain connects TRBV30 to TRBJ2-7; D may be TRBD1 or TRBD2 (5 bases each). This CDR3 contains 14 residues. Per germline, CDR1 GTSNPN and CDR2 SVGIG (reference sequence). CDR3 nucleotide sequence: TGTGCCTGGAGTGACCCTGGAACCGGGAACCCGGGGCTCTTC. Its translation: CAWSDPGTGNPGLF.

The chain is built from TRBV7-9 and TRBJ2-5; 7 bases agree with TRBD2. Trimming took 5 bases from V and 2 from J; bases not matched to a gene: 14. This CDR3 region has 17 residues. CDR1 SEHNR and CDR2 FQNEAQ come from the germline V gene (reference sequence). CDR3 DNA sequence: TGTGCCAGCAGCCCCTACCCGCGGGAGATCGCGCAAGAGACCCAGTACTTC. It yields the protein CASSPYPREIAQETQYF.

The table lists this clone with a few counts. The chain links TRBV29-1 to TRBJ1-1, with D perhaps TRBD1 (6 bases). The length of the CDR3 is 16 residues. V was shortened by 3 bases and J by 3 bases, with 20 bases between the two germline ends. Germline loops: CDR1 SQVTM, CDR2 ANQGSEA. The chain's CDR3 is CSVETLYRERDTEAFF. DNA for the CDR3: TGCAGCGTTGAGACGTTATACAGGGAACGCGACACTGAAGCTTTCTTT.

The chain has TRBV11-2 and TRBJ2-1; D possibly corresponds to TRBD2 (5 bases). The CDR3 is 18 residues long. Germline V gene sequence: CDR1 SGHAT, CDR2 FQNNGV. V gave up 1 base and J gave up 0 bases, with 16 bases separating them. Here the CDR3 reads CASSLVSPGTSSYNEQFF. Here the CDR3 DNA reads TGTGCCAGCAGCTTAGTCTCTCCCGGCACTAGCTCCTACAATGAGCAGTTCTTC. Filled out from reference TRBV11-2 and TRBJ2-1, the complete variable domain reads EAGVAQSPRYKIIEKRQSVAFWCNPISGHATLYWYQQILGQGPKLLIQFQNNGVVDDSQLPKDRFSAERLKGVDSTLKIQPAKLEDSAVYLCASSLVSPGTSSYNEQFFGPGTRLTVL.

CDR3 sequence (DNA): TGCAGTGGAGGACGCAACTATGGCTACACCTTC. Its protein is CSGGRNYGYTF. The rearrangement uses TRBV20-1 and TRBJ1-2; D is unclear. Trimming shortened V by 7 bases and J by 2 bases, and 8 bases separated the two germline ends. Germline V gene lookup returns CDR1 DFQATT and CDR2 SNEGSKA (reference sequence). The CDR3 spans 11 residues.

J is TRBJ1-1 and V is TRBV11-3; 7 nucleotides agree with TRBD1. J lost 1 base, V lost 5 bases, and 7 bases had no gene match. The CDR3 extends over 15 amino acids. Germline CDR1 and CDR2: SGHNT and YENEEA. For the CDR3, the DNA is TGTGCCAGCAGCGCTGCCCGGACAGGGAACACTGAAGCTTTCTTT. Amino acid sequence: CASSAARTGNTEAFF. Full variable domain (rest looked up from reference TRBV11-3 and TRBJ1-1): EAGVVQSPRYKIIEKKQPVAFWCNPISGHNTLYWYLQNLGQGPELLIRYENEEAVDDSQLPKDRFSAERLKGVDSTLKIQPAELGDSAVYLCASSAARTGNTEAFFGQGTRLTVV.

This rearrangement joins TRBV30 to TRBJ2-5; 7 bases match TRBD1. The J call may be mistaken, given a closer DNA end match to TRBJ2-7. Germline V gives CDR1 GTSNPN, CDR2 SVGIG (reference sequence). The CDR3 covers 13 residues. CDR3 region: CAWSVDRAYEQYF. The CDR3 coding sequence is TGTGCCTGGAGTGTTGACAGGGCCTACGAGCAGTACTTC.

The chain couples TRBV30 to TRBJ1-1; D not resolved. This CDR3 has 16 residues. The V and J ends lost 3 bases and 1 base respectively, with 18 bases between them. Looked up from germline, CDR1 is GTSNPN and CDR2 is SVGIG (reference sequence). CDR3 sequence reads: CAWRGYILQPNTEAFF. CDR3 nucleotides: TGTGCCTGGAGGGGATACATACTCCAGCCGAACACTGAAGCTTTCTTT.

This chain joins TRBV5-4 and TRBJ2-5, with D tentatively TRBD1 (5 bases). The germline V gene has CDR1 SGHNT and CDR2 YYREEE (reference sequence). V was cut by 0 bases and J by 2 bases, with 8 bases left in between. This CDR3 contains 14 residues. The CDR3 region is CASSLGQPQETQYF. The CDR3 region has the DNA TGTGCCAGCAGCTTGGGACAGCCGCAAGAGACCCAGTACTTC.

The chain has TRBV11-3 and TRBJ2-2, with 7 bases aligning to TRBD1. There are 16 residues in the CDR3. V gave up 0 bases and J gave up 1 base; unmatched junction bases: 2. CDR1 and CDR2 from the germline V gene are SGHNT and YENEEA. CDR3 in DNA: TGTGCCAGCAGCTTAGAGGGACAGCAGAACACCGGGGAGCTGTTTTTT. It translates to CASSLEGQQNTGELFF.

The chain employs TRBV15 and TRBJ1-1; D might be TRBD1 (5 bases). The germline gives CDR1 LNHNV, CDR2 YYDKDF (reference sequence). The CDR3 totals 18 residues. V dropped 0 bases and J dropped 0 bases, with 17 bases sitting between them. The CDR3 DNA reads TGTGCCACCAGCAGAGACATCCTCCGGACACCCTTGAACACTGAAGCTTTCTTT. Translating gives CATSRDILRTPLNTEAFF.

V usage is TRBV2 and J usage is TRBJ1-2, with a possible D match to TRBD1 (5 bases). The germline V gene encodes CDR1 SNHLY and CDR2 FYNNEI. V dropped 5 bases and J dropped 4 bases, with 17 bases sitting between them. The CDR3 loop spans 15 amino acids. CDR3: CASSQGSGEVYGYTF. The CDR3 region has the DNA TGTGCCAGCAGTCAGGGCTCGGGGGAAGTCTATGGCTACACCTTC.

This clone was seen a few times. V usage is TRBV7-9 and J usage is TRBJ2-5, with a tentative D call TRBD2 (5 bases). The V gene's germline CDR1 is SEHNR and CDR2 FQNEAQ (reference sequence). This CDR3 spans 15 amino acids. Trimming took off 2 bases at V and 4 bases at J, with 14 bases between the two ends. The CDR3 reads CASSLSPDLSETQYF. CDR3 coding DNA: TGTGCCAGCAGCTTATCTCCGGACTTATCAGAGACCCAGTACTTC.

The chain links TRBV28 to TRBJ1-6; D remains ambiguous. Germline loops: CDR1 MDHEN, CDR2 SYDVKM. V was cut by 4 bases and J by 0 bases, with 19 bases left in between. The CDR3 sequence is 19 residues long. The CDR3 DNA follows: TGTGCCAGCAGTTCTGGGCCGACACGCGGAAGCTCCTATAATTCACCCCTCCACTTT. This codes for CASSSGPTRGSSYNSPLHF.

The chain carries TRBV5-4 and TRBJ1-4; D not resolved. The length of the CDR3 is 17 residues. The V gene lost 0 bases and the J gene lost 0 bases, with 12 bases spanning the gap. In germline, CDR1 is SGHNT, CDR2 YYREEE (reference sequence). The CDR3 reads CASSLGVTVATNEKLFF. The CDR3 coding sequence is TGTGCCAGCAGCTTGGGGGTCACAGTTGCAACTAATGAAAAACTGTTTTTT.

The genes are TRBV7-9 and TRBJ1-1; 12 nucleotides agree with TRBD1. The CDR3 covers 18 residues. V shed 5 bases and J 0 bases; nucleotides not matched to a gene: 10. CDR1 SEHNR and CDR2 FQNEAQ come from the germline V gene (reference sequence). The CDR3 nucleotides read TGTGCCAGCAGCCCCCAACGAGGGGACAGGGGGCTGAACACTGAAGCTTTCTTT. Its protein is CASSPQRGDRGLNTEAFF.

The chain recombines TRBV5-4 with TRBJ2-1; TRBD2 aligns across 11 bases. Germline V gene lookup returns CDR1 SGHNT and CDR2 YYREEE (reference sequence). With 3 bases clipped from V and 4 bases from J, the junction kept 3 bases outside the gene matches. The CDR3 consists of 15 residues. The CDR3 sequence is CASSYGTSGYNEQFF. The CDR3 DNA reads TGTGCCAGCAGCTACGGGACTAGCGGATACAATGAGCAGTTCTTC.

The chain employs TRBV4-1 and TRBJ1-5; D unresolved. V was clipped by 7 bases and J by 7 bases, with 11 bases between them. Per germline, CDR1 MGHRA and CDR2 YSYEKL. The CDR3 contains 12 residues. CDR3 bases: TGCGCCAGCAATGCGGTAGGGCAGCCCCAGCATTTT. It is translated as CASNAVGQPQHF.

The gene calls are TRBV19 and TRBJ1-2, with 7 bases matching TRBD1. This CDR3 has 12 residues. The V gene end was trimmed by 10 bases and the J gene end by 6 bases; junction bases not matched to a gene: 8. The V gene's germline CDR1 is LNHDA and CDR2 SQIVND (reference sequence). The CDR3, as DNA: TGTGCCACCCGAGACAGGGTAAATGGCTACACCTTC. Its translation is CATRDRVNGYTF.